The TCR beta chain described here comes from a study of blood T cell repertoires in COVID-19. For the study at large: Sites in the United States, Italy and Spain provided acute and convalescent COVID-19 samples. In each case, the material was cDNA or gDNA derived from T cells, B-cell-depleted T cells, or PBMCs.

Authors' methods: By means of reference gene primer amplification, nucleated cell counts were estimated. Only in-frame clones appear in the TCRdb table, and some are missing; sequencing was by immunoSEQ multiplex PCR. The V and J calls and clone size are taken from that table; D and trimming were inferred from the DNA. This repertoire shows more than 200,000 clones, over 80% found once; its top ten account for approximately 2.5%. This CDR3 region has 13 residues. The germline gives CDR1 MDHEN, CDR2 SYDVKM. The V end lost 7 bases, the J end lost 2 bases, and 11 bases lay between the germline ends. This TCR derives from a woman aged 70-85 years with active or convalescent COVID-19. The specimen sequenced was peripheral blood. This chain uses TRBV28 with TRBJ1-2; D gene unclear. CDR3 loop: CASNLRENYGYTF. CDR3 DNA sequence: TGTGCCAGCAATCTCCGGGAGAACTATGGCTACACCTTC.